The 21 T cell receptor beta chains below were found in one sample sequenced in a study of T cells after somatic rescue of genetic block. The protocol was immunoSEQ multiplex PCR, while the TCRdb copy is restricted to in-frame clones and leaves out a portion. The top ten hold around 3% of the sample, which has around 67,000 clones, roughly nine tenths seen once. Sequenced sample: peripheral blood mononuclear cells (PBMCs). These receptors were taken from a man in his forties.

The chain combines TRBV2 with TRBJ2-1; no firm D call. The CDR3 runs to 16 residues. Looked up from germline, CDR1 is SNHLY and CDR2 is FYNNEI. V was trimmed by 0 bases and J by 4 bases, leaving 13 bases between them. The CDR3 sequence is CASSEAPLRSYNEQFF. For the CDR3, the DNA is TGTGCCAGCAGTGAAGCTCCCTTACGGAGTTACAATGAGCAGTTCTTC.

V and J are TRBV5-3 and TRBJ2-2; 11 bases match TRBD1. TRBV5-3 is noted as an ORF with a role that remains uncertain. V dropped 2 bases and J dropped 6; count of bases not matched to a gene: 6. CDR3 length: 16 amino acids. The CDR3: CARSFSRDRGAGELFF. The DNA of the CDR3 is TGTGCCAGAAGCTTCTCTCGGGACAGGGGGGCCGGGGAGCTGTTTTTT.

The chain has TRBV5-1 and TRBJ1-2, with D perhaps TRBD1 (6 bases). CDR1 is SGHRS, CDR2 YFSETQ, per germline. V was shortened by 4 bases and J by 8 bases, with 15 bases between the two germline ends. The CDR3 has 13 residues. The DNA of the CDR3 is TGCGCCAGCAGCCCCACGACAGGCTACGGCTACACCTTC. This sequence encodes CASSPTTGYGYTF.

This clone was found once. The CDR3 loop reads CASSSGENTEAFF. The CDR3, as DNA: TGTGCCAGCAGTTCAGGGGAAAACACTGAAGCTTTCTTT. The chain uses TRBV28 and TRBJ1-1; D may be TRBD1 (6 bases). The CDR3 is 13 residues long. With 4 bases removed from V and 2 bases from J, the gap between germline ends came to 8 bases. In germline, CDR1 is MDHEN, CDR2 SYDVKM.

The V call is TRBV9, the J call TRBJ2-3; a possible D gene is TRBD1 (5 bases). There are 20 residues in the CDR3. The germline CDR1 and CDR2 sequences are SGDLS and YYNGEE. V lost 0 bases and J 3 bases, leaving 26 bases between the germline ends. Here the CDR3 DNA reads TGTGCCAGCAGCGTAGGAAGTCGGATCGGGTGGCAGGGTTGGACAGATACGCAGTATTTT. Translated: CASSVGSRIGWQGWTDTQYF.

The chain links TRBV13 to TRBJ2-2; D unresolved. V was shortened by 3 bases and J by 4 bases, with 6 bases between the two germline ends. Germline lookup yields CDR1 PRHDT and CDR2 FYEKMQ (reference sequence). The CDR3 covers 13 residues. CDR3 region: CASSFVTTGELFF. For the CDR3, the DNA is TGTGCCAGCAGCTTCGTCACCACCGGGGAGCTGTTTTTT.

This chain links TRBV7-8 with TRBJ1-1; no reliable D call. Germline V lookup: CDR1 SGHVS, CDR2 FQNEAQ. This CDR3 comprises 13 residues. Deletions cut 1 base from V and 1 base from J, with 4 bases between. CDR3 coding DNA: TGTGCCAGCAGCTTAGGGCGGAACACTGAAGCTTTCTTT. This gives the protein CASSLGRNTEAFF.

This sequence joins TRBV18 and TRBJ2-1, with TRBD2 matching 9 bases. Germline V gives CDR1 KGHSH, CDR2 LQKENI. With 3 bases clipped from V and 3 bases from J, the junction kept 6 bases outside the gene matches. The CDR3 is 16 amino acids. CDR3 protein: CASSPLIAGDYNEQFF. In DNA form, the CDR3 reads TGTGCCAGCTCACCGCTTATAGCGGGGGACTACAATGAGCAGTTCTTC.

This clone was recorded only once. CDR3 sequence: CSVAQGIGETQYF. CDR3 DNA sequence: TGCAGCGTTGCACAGGGGATTGGGGAGACCCAGTACTTC. The chain is built from TRBV29-1 and TRBJ2-5; 7 nucleotides match TRBD1. Germline-derived CDR1 and CDR2 are SQVTM and ANQGSEA. The CDR3 contains 13 residues. V lost 4 bases to trimming and J lost 5 bases; unmatched junction nucleotides: 7.

This clone was counted once. CDR3 protein: CASSSYRQGVVEKLFF. The CDR3 bases are TGTGCCAGCAGTAGCTATCGACAGGGGGTTGTTGAAAAACTGTTTTTT. The chain uses TRBV28 and TRBJ1-4; the match to TRBD1 covers 9 bases. Trimming cost V 5 bases and J 7 bases; bases outside gene matches: 11. CDR1 MDHEN and CDR2 SYDVKM come from the germline V gene. There are 16 residues in the CDR3.

This chain connects TRBV7-2 to TRBJ1-1; tentatively, D is TRBD1 (6 bases). Germline CDR1 reads SGHTA; CDR2 reads FQGNSA. The CDR3 contains 13 residues. V dropped 3 bases and J dropped 8 bases, with 13 bases sitting between them. The CDR3 DNA is TGTGCCAGCAGCTTGAGGGGGGTTGGGGAAGCTTTCTTT. This gives the protein CASSLRGVGEAFF.

The chain is built from TRBV5-5 and TRBJ2-7; D may be TRBD1 or TRBD2 (5 bases each). Germline V lookup: CDR1 SGHKS, CDR2 YYEKEE (reference sequence). Trimming removed 2 bases at V and 9 bases at J, with 12 bases between. The CDR3 contains 12 residues. DNA of the CDR3: TGTGCCAGCAGCTTCGGGGACGGTGGGCAGTACTTC. It specifies CASSFGDGGQYF.

The rearrangement uses TRBV7-8 and TRBJ2-5, with 7 bases identical to TRBD2. The CDR3 loop spans 15 amino acids. Per the germline V gene, CDR1 is SGHVS and CDR2 is FQNEAQ. Germline trimming cut 5 bases from V and 4 bases from J; bases unmatched to any gene: 10. CDR3 coding DNA: TGTGCCAGCAGCCCTACCAGCGGGATACGAGAGACCCAGTACTTC. Its protein is CASSPTSGIRETQYF.

For this clone: Different DNA sequences within this sample yield the same CDR3. The CDR3 region is CASSVGGNTIYF. DNA for the CDR3: TGTGCCAGCAGCGTAGGTGGAAACACCATATATTTT. This chain joins TRBV9 and TRBJ1-3, with no clear D. Germline V CDR1 and CDR2: SGDLS, YYNGEE. This CDR3 has 12 residues. The V and J ends lost 0 bases and 3 bases respectively, with 1 base between them.

V usage is TRBV11-2 and J usage is TRBJ2-5; 9 bases are a match to TRBD2. This CDR3 has 17 amino acids. Per germline, CDR1 SGHAT and CDR2 FQNNGV. V shed 5 bases, J shed 1 base, and the junction held 11 bases outside the gene matches. CDR3 sequence: CASSPLWLAGLQETQYF. Here the CDR3 DNA reads TGTGCCAGCAGCCCCCTCTGGCTAGCGGGGCTCCAAGAGACCCAGTACTTC.

The V gene is TRBV7-9, the J gene TRBJ2-7, with no clear D. V lost 1 base and J lost 4, with 5 bases in between. The V gene's germline CDR1 is SEHNR and CDR2 FQNEAQ (reference sequence). The CDR3 runs 12 residues. The CDR3 sequence is CASSLGQYEQYF. In DNA form, the CDR3 reads TGTGCCAGCAGCTTAGGCCAATACGAGCAGTACTTC.

The chain has TRBV5-1 and TRBJ2-7, with 8 bases identical to TRBD2. Losses at the gene ends were 3 bases for V and 5 bases for J; bases not matched to a gene: 7. This CDR3 comprises 14 residues. The germline V gene has CDR1 SGHRS and CDR2 YFSETQ. DNA of the CDR3: TGCGCCAGCAGCTCGGGACTAGTTGGCAACGAGCAGTACTTC. Translating it yields CASSSGLVGNEQYF.

The rearrangement uses TRBV7-2 and TRBJ1-1; 10 bases line up with TRBD1. V dropped 3 bases and J dropped 2; count of bases not matched to a gene: 3. The germline V gene encodes CDR1 SGHTA and CDR2 FQGNSA. This CDR3 region has 15 residues. CDR3 amino acids: CASSFLTGGNTEAFF. DNA for the CDR3: TGTGCCAGCAGCTTCCTGACAGGGGGCAACACTGAAGCTTTCTTT.

A few counts support this clone. The chain combines TRBV7-2 with TRBJ2-1, with TRBD1 as a possible D gene (5 bases). V was pared by 6 bases and J by 4 bases, with 10 bases between. Germline lookup yields CDR1 SGHTA and CDR2 FQGNSA. The CDR3 sequence is 13 residues long. This CDR3 is CASSWQGYNEQFF. The CDR3 DNA follows: TGTGCCAGCAGTTGGCAGGGTTACAATGAGCAGTTCTTC. The variable domain in full, completed from reference TRBV7-2 and TRBJ2-1, reads GAGVSQSPSNKVTEKGKDVELRCDPISGHTALYWYRQSLGQGLEFLIYFQGNSAPDKSGLPSDRFSAERTGGSVSTLTIQRTQQEDSAVYLCASSWQGYNEQFFGPGTRLTVL.

This chain connects TRBV7-9 to TRBJ2-7, with TRBD1 as a possible D gene (6 bases). The CDR3 is 14 residues long. Germline V gives CDR1 SEHNR, CDR2 FQNEAQ (reference sequence). Trimming removed 2 bases from V and 2 bases from J, with 10 bases in between. This chain's CDR3 is CASSLITGPYEQYF. CDR3 DNA sequence: TGTGCCAGCAGCTTAATCACAGGGCCCTACGAGCAGTACTTC.

The CDR3: CASSLGGKGWALEQYF. In DNA, the CDR3 is TGTGCCAGCAGCTTAGGGGGAAAGGGCTGGGCTTTAGAGCAGTACTTC. This chain connects TRBV13 to TRBJ2-7; D call uncertain. The CDR3 loop spans 16 amino acids. Trimming removed 0 bases at V and 7 bases at J, with 19 bases between. Germline V gene lookup returns CDR1 PRHDT and CDR2 FYEKMQ (reference sequence). Full variable domain (remainder filled in from reference TRBV13 and TRBJ2-7): AAGVIQSPRHLIKEKRETATLKCYPIPRHDTVYWYQQGPGQDPQFLISFYEKMQSDKGSIPDRFSAQQFSDYHSELNMSSLELGDSALYFCASSLGGKGWALEQYFGPGTRLTVT.